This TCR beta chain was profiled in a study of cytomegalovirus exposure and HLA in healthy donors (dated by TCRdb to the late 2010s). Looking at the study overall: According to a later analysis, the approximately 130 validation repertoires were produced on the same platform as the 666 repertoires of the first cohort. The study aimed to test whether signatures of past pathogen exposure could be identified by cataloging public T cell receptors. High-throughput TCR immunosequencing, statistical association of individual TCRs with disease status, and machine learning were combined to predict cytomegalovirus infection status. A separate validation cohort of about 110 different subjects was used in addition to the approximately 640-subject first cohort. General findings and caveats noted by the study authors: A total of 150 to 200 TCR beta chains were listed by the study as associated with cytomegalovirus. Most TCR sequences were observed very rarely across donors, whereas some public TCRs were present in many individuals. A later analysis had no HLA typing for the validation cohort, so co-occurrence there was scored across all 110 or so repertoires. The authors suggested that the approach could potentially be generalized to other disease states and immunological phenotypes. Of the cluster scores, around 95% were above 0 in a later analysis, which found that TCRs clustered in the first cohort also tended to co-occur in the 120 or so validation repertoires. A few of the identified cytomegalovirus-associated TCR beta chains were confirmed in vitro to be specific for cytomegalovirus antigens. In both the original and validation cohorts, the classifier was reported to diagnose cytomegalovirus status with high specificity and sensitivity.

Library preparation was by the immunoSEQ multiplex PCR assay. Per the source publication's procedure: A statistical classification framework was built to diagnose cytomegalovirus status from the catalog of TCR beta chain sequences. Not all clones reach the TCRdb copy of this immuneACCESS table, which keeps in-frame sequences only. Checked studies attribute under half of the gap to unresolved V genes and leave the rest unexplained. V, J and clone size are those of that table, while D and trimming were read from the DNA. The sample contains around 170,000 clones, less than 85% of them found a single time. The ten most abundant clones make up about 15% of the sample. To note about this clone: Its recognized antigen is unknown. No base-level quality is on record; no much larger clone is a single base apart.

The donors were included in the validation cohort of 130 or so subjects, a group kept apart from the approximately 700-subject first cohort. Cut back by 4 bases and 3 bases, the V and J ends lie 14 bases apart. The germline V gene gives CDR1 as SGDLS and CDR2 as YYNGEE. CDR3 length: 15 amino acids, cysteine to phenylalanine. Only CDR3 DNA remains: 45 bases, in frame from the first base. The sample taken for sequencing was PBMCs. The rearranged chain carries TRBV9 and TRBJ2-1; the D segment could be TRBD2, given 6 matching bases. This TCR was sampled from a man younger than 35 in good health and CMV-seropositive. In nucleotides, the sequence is TGTGCCAGCAGCCCAGTAGCGGCTTACTACAATGAGCAGTTCTTC. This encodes CASSPVAAYYNEQFF.